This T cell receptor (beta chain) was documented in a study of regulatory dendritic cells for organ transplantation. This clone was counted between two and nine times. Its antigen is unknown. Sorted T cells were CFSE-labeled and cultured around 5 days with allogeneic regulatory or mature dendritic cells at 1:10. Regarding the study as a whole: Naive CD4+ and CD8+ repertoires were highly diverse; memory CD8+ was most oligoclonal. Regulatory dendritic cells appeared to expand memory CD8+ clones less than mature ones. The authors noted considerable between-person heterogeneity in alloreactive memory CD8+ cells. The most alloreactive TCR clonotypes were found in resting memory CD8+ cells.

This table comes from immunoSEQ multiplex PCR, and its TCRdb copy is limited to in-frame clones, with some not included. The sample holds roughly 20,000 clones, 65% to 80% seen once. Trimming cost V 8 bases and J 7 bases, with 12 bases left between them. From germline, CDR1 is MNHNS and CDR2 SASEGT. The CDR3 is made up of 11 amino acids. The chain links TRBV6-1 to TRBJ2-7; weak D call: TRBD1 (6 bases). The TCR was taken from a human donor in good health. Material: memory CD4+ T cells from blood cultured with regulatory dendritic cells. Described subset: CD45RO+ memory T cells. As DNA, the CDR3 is TGTGCCAGCCTTTTCACAGGGGAGCAGTACTTC. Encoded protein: CASLFTGEQYF.